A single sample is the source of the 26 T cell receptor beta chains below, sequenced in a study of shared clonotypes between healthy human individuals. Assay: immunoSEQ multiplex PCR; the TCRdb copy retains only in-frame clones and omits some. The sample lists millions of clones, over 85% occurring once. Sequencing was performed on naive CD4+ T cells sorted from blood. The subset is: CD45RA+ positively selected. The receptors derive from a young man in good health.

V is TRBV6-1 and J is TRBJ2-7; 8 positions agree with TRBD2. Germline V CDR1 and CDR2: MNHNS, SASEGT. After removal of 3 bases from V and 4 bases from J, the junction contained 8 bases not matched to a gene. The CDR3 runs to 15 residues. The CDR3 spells CASSDTGLGSYEQYF. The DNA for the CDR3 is TGTGCCAGCAGTGACACGGGACTAGGTTCGTACGAGCAGTACTTC.

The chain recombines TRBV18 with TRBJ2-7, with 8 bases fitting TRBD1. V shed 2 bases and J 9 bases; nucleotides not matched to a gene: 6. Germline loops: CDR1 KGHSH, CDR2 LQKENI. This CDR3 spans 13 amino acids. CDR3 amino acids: CASSPLDRVGQYF. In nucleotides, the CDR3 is TGTGCCAGCTCACCATTGGACAGGGTGGGGCAGTACTTC.

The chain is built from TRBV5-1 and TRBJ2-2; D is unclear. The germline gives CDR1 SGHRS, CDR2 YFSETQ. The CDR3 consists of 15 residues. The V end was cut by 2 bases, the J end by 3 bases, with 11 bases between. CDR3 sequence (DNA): TGCGCCAGCAGCTTCCAACGACCGGACACCGGGGAGCTGTTTTTT. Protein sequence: CASSFQRPDTGELFF.

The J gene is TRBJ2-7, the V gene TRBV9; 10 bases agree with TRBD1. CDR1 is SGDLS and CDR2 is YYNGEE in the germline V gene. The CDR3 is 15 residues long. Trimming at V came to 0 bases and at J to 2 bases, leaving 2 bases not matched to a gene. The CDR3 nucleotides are TGTGCCAGCAGCGTAGCGGGACAGGGGACCTACGAGCAGTACTTC. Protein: CASSVAGQGTYEQYF.

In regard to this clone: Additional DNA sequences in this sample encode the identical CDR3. In DNA form, the CDR3 reads TGCGCCAGCAGCTTGGGTGGACATTCTTCTGGAAACACCATATATTTT. Amino acids: CASSLGGHSSGNTIYF. The V gene is TRBV5-1, the J gene TRBJ1-3, with D possibly TRBD1 on 5 matching bases. Germline CDR1 and CDR2: SGHRS and YFSETQ. Trimming took off 0 bases at V and 1 base at J, with 11 bases between the two ends. The CDR3 has 16 amino acids.

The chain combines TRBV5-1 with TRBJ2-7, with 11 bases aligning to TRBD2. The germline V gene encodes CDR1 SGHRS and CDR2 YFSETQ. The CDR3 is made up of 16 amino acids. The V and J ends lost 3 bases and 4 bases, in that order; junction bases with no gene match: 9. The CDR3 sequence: CASSSGLAATLYEQYF. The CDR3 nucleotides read TGCGCCAGCAGCTCGGGACTAGCGGCTACCTTATACGAGCAGTACTTC.

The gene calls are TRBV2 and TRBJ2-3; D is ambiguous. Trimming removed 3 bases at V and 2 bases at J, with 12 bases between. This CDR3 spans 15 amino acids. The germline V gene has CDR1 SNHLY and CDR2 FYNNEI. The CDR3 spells CASSDAAGFTDTQYF. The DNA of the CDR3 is TGTGCCAGCAGTGACGCGGCTGGCTTCACAGATACGCAGTATTTT.

CDR3 sequence: CSVETGPSSYEQYF. The CDR3, as DNA: TGCAGCGTTGAAACGGGCCCTAGCTCCTACGAGCAGTACTTC. The chain employs TRBV29-1 and TRBJ2-7; D is undetermined. The CDR3 covers 14 residues. Germline-derived CDR1 and CDR2 are SQVTM and ANQGSEA. Trimming removed 2 bases at V and 0 bases at J, with 11 bases between.

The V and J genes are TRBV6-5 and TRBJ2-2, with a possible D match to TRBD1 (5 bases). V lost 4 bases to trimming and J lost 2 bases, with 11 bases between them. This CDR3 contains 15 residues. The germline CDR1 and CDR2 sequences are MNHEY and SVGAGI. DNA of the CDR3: TGTGCCAGCAGTTTACGGCAGGGTAACACCGGGGAGCTGTTTTTT. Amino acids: CASSLRQGNTGELFF.

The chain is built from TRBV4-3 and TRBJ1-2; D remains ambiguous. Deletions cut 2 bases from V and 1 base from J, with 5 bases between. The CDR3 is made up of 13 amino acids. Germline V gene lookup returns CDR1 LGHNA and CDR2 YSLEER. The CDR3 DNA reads TGCGCCAGCAGCCAAACGGTTAACTATGGCTACACCTTC. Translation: CASSQTVNYGYTF.

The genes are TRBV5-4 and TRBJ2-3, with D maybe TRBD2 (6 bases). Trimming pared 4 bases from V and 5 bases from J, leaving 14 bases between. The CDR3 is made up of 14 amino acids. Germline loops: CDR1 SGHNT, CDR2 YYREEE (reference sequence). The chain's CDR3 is CASSPQMGGDTQYF. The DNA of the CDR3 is TGTGCCAGCAGCCCCCAAATGGGGGGAGATACGCAGTATTTT. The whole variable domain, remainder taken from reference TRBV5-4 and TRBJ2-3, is ETGVTQSPTHLIKTRGQQVTLRCSSQSGHNTVSWYQQALGQGPQFIFQYYREEENGRGNFPPRFSGLQFPNYSSELNVNALELDDSALYLCASSPQMGGDTQYFGPGTRLTVL.

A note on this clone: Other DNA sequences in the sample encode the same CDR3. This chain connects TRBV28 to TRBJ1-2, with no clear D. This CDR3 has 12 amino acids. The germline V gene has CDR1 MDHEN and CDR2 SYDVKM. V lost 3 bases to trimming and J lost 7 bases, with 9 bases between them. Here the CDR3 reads CASSLSRAGYTF. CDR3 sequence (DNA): TGTGCCAGCAGTTTGTCCCGGGCTGGCTACACCTTC.

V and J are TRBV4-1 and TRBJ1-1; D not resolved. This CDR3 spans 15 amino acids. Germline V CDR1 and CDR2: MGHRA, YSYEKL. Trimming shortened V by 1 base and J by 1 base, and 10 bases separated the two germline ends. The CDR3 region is CASSQVGPTNTEAFF. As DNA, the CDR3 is TGCGCCAGCAGCCAAGTCGGACCGACGAACACTGAAGCTTTCTTT.

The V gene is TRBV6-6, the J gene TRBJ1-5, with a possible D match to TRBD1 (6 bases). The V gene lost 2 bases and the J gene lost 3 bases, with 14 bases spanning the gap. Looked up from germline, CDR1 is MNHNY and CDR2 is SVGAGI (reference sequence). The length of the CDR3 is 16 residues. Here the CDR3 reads CASSYDGGRDNQPQHF. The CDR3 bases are TGTGCCAGCAGTTACGACGGGGGGCGCGACAATCAGCCCCAGCATTTT.

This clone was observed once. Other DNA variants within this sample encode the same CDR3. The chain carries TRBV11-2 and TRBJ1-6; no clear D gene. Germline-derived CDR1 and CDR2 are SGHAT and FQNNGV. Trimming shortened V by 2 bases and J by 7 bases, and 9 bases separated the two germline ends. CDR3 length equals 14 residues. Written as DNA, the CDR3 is TGTGCCAGCAGCTTAATAGGAGGGAATTCACCCCTCCACTTT. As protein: CASSLIGGNSPLHF. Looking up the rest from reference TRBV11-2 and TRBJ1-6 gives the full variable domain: EAGVAQSPRYKIIEKRQSVAFWCNPISGHATLYWYQQILGQGPKLLIQFQNNGVVDDSQLPKDRFSAERLKGVDSTLKIQPAKLEDSAVYLCASSLIGGNSPLHFGNGTRLTVT.

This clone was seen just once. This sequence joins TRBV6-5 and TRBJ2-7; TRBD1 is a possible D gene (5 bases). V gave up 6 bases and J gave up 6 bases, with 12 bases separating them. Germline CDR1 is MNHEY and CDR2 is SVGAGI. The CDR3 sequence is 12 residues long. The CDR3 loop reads CASRRDQGEQYF. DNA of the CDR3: TGTGCCAGCAGACGAGACCAGGGCGAGCAGTACTTC.

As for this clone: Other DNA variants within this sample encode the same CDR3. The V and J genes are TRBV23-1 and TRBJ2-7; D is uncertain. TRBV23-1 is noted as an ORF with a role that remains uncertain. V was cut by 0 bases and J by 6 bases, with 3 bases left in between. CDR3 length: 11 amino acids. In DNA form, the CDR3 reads TGCGCCAGCAGTCAATCATCCGAGCAGTACTTC. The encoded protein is CASSQSSEQYF.

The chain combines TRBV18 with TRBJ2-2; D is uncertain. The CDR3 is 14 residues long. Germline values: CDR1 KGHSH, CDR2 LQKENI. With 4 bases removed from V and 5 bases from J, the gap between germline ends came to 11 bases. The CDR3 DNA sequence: TGTGCCAGCTCACGTACCACGGTGACCGGGGAGCTGTTTTTT. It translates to CASSRTTVTGELFF.

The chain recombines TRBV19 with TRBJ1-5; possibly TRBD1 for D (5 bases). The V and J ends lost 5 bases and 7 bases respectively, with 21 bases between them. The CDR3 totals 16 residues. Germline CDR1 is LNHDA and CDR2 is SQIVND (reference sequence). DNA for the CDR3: TGTGCCAGTAGTTGGAGTGGTGCGGCAGGGAACCAGCCCCAGCATTTT. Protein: CASSWSGAAGNQPQHF.

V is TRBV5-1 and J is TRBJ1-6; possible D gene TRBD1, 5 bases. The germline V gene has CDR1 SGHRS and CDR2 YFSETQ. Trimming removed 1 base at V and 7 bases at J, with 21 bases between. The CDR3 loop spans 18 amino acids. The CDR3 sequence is CASSLLRGGSPGNSPLHF. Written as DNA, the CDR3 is TGCGCCAGCAGCTTGTTGAGGGGAGGTTCTCCTGGAAATTCACCCCTCCACTTT.

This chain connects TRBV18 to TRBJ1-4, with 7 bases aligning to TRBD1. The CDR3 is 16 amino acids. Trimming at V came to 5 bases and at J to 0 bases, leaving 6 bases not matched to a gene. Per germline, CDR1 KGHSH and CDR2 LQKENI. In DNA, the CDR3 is TGTGCCAGCTCAGCTTGGGACAGTGCAACTAATGAAAAACTGTTTTTT. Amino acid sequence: CASSAWDSATNEKLFF.

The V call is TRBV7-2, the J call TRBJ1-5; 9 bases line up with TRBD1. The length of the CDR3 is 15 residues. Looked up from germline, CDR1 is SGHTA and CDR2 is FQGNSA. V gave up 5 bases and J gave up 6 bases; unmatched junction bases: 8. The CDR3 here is CASSESGTGTQPQHF. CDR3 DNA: TGTGCCAGCAGCGAATCCGGGACAGGGACTCAGCCCCAGCATTTT.

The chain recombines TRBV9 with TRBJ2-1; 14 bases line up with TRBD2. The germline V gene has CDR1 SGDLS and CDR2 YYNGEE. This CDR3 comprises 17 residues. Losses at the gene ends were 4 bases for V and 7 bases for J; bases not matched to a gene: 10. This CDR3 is CASSPAPGLAGENEQFF. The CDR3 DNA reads TGTGCCAGCAGCCCCGCCCCGGGACTAGCGGGAGAAAATGAGCAGTTCTTC.

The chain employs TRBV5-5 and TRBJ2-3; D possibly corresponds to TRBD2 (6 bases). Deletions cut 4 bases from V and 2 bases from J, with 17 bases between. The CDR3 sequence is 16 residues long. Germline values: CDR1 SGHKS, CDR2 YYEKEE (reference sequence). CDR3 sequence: CASSEGAGPTTDTQYF. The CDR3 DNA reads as TGTGCCAGCAGCGAAGGAGCGGGCCCTACCACAGATACGCAGTATTTT.

In DNA form, the CDR3 reads TGTGCCAGCAGCCAACAGGGGGAGCAGTACTTC. As protein: CASSQQGEQYF. The V and J genes are TRBV6-5 and TRBJ2-7, with 7 bases identical to TRBD1. The CDR3 length is 11 residues. Germline V gene lookup returns CDR1 MNHEY and CDR2 SVGAGI. The J segment lost 7 bases and the V segment lost 6 bases, leaving 3 bases of the junction unmatched.

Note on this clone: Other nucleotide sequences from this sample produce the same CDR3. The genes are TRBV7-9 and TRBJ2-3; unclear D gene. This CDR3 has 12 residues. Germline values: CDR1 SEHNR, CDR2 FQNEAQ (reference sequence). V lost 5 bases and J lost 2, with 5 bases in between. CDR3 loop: CASSRSTDTQYF. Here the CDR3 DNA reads TGTGCCAGCAGCCGTTCCACAGATACGCAGTATTTT.